This entry is about one T cell receptor (beta chain). This sample was taken from a study of blood T cell repertoires in COVID-19. The CDR3 is made up of 15 amino acids. Germline V gene lookup returns CDR1 SGHKS and CDR2 YYEKEE (reference sequence). The V end was cut by 1 base, the J end by 7 bases, with 15 bases between. Sequenced by immunoSEQ multiplex PCR; TCRdb stores in-frame clones only, minus some. The table records approximately 240,000 clones, roughly 81% of them present only once. Input material: peripheral blood. The rearrangement uses TRBV5-5 and TRBJ2-1; TRBD2 is a possible D gene (5 bases). The receptor was isolated from a man aged 50-59 years who had recovered from COVID-19. The CDR3 sequence: CASSLPRVWENEQFF. Here the CDR3 DNA reads TGTGCCAGCAGCTTGCCGCGGGTATGGGAGAATGAGCAGTTCTTC.